The sequence of this T cell receptor (beta chain) was determined in a study of T cell responses to AZD1222 COVID-19 vaccine. Across the study: Samples with a second dose at about 4 or about 12 weeks were pooled together.

Profiling relied on immunoSEQ multiplex PCR, and the TCRdb table lists in-frame clones only, not all of them. The top ten hold around 7.7% of the sample, which has 100,000 to 150,000 clones, 86% seen once. The CDR3 sequence is 15 residues long. CDR1 is GTSNPN, CDR2 SVGIG, per germline (reference sequence). V was clipped by 1 base and J by 6 bases; unmatched bases: 7. The specimen was peripheral blood, collected on day 0 of AZD1222 vaccination. This chain uses TRBV30 with TRBJ2-7; 12 nucleotides agree with TRBD2. The sequence came from an adult in good health. The CDR3 bases are TGTGCCTGGAGTGGACCGACTAGCGGGGGTCTCGAGCAGTACTTC. This encodes CAWSGPTSGGLEQYF.